In this sample, the clone carrying this T cell receptor beta chain turned up once. The data belong to a study of T cell responses to AZD1222 COVID-19 vaccine. The CDR3 totals 16 residues. The V end lost 5 bases, the J end lost 8 bases, and 19 bases lay between the germline ends. Germline lookup yields CDR1 MGHRA and CDR2 YSYEKL. Data came from immunoSEQ multiplex PCR; TCRdb stores just in-frame clones and leaves some out. The data show fewer than 120,000 clones, roughly 90% seen once. The TCR originated in an adult who received the AZD1222 COVID-19 vaccine. The genes are TRBV4-1 and TRBJ1-6, with D unresolved. Sequencing used peripheral blood, obtained 28 days after the second AZD1222 dose. This chain's CDR3 is CASSLSYDPRDSPLHF. CDR3 coding DNA: TGCGCCAGCAGCTTAAGTTATGACCCCCGGGATTCACCCCTCCACTTT.